This section outlines one TCR beta chain sequence together with its context. Other nucleotide sequences from this sample produce the same CDR3. This sample is drawn from a study of blood T cell repertoires in COVID-19. Across the study: Nucleic acid was either cDNA or gDNA, and it came from T cells, B-cell-depleted T cells, or PBMCs.

Original handling: From reference gene primer amplification, estimates of nucleated cell counts were derived. Clones were sequenced by immunoSEQ multiplex PCR, and TCRdb holds only the in-frame ones, with some missing. D and trimming were read from the DNA, whereas the V and J calls and clone size are those reported in that table. Of 80,000 or so clones listed, around nine tenths are singletons. V was clipped by 0 bases and J by 9 bases; unmatched bases: 3. The CDR3 spans 14 residues. CDR1 SGDLS and CDR2 YYNGEE come from the germline V gene. This TCR derives from a man aged 45 to 65 with acute or convalescent COVID-19. Sequencing was carried out using peripheral blood. The chain recombines TRBV9 with TRBJ1-6, with TRBD1 identical over 7 bases. DNA of the CDR3: TGTGCCAGCAGCGTAGGAACAGGGGCTTCACCCCTCCACTTT. The encoded protein is CASSVGTGASPLHF. Combining the CDR3 with reference TRBV9 and TRBJ1-6 gives the whole variable domain DSGVTQTPKHLITATGQRVTLRCSPRSGDLSVYWYQQSLDQGLQFLIQYYNGEERAKGNILERFSAQQFPDLHSELNLSSLELGDSALYFCASSVGTGASPLHFGNGTRLTVT.